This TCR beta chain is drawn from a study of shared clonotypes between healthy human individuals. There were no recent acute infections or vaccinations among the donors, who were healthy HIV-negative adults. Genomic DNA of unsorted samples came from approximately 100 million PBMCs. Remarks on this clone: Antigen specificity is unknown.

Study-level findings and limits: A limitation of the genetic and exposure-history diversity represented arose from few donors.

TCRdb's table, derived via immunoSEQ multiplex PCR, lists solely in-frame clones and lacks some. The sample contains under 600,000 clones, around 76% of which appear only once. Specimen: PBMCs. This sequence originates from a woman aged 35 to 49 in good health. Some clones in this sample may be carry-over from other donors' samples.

CDR3 residues: CASSQGQDRGVDNEQFF. CDR3 bases: TGTGCCAGCAGTCAGGGACAGGACAGGGGGGTGGACAATGAGCAGTTCTTC. This rearrangement joins TRBV28 to TRBJ2-1, with 10 bases aligning to TRBD1. CDR1 MDHEN and CDR2 SYDVKM come from the germline V gene. V lost 5 bases and J lost 5; bases outside the gene matches: 12. This CDR3 comprises 17 residues. Drawing the rest from reference TRBV28 and TRBJ2-1, the complete variable domain is DVKVTQSSRYLVKRTGEKVFLECVQDMDHENMFWYRQDPGLGLRLIYFSYDVKMKEKGDIPEGYSVSREKKERFSLILESASTNQTSMYLCASSQGQDRGVDNEQFFGPGTRLTVL.